This TCR beta chain was recovered during a study of cytomegalovirus exposure and HLA in healthy donors (dated 2017 in TCRdb). Describing the broader study: A later analysis indicated that the 95 to 150 validation repertoires were generated on the platform also employed for the roughly 650 repertoires of the first cohort. The study aimed to test whether signatures of past pathogen exposure could be identified by cataloging public T cell receptors. High-throughput TCR immunosequencing, statistical association of individual TCRs with disease status, and machine learning were combined to predict cytomegalovirus infection status. In addition to the first cohort of 666 subjects, a separate validation cohort of 120 different subjects was used. Results the study describes overall, beyond this receptor: While some public TCRs were present in many individuals, most TCR sequences turned up only very rarely across donors. The authors suggested that the approach could potentially be extended to other disease states and immunological phenotypes. In vitro tests confirmed that three of the cytomegalovirus-associated TCR beta chains recognize cytomegalovirus antigens. In both the original and validation cohorts, the classifier was reported to diagnose cytomegalovirus status with high specificity and sensitivity. Of the cluster scores, 85% to 95% were above 0 in a later analysis, which found that TCRs clustered in the first cohort also tended to co-occur in the 120 or so validation repertoires. In the study, about 150 TCR beta chains were listed as associated with cytomegalovirus. A later analysis lacked HLA typing for the validation cohort, so it scored co-occurrence in that cohort across all 110 or so repertoires.

Separate from the roughly 650-subject first cohort, the validation cohort of more than 90 subjects was the group to which the donors belonged. In the germline V gene (reference sequence), CDR1 corresponds to MNHNY and CDR2 to SVGAGI. Counted from cysteine to phenylalanine, this CDR3 has 14 amino acids. CDR3 DNA is the only sequence kept; it has 42 bases, read in frame from the first base. Germline trimming amounts to 2 bases on V and 5 bases on J, with 3 as the count of junction bases outside the gene matches. As to this clone: Its target antigen remains unknown. Base qualities are not provided; no much larger clone lies one nucleotide away.

Libraries came from the immunoSEQ multiplex PCR assay. Regarding the original processing steps: A statistical classification framework was developed to diagnose cytomegalovirus status using the catalog of TCR beta chain sequences. The clones in this table, taken by TCRdb from immuneACCESS, are in-frame only. Not every clone is retained; where verified, under half of the shortfall comes from an unresolved V gene, and the cause of the rest is unknown. V and J calls and clone size come straight from that table; D and trimming were deduced from the DNA. The sample table shows approximately 65,000 clones, and over 95% are seen once. The ten largest account for over 2% of the sample.

The receptor chain draws on TRBV6-6 and TRBJ1-1, and TRBD1 aligns with 9 junction nucleotides. Sequences were obtained from PBMCs. This TCR derives from a man between 18 and 29 years old in good health and CMV-seronegative. CDR3 protein: CASSYRTGETEAFF. The nucleotide sequence is given as TGTGCCAGCAGTTACCGGACAGGGGAAACTGAAGCTTTCTTT.